The entry that follows covers one TCR beta chain sequence. No cognate antigen has been identified for it. Base qualities are not provided; no much larger clone lies one nucleotide away. This entry is derived from a study of long-term antiretroviral therapy in people with HIV (dated by TCRdb to between 2020 and 2023). General notes on the study: Collection of the earliest samples took place about a decade ahead of the 2015 WHO recommendation for immediate ART, at a time when ART was typically delayed until CD4 counts fell. About 35% of the 30 participants with HIV were female. A retrospective serial study tested whether changes in peripheral blood TRB repertoire composition and diversity were associated with ART initiation and durable HIV suppression. A total of roughly 200 cryopreserved PBMC samples came from 25 to 35 adults with confirmed HIV infection and were collected serially over a mean of approximately six years (range 1-12). No cross-contamination during QIAcube processing turned up in test extractions that ran a monoclonal T-cell line alongside 33 polyclonal samples.

The immunoSEQ hsTCRB v3.0 assay was used at survey level resolution to sequence the TRB variable region. TRB sequencing targeted a depth of about 35,000-50,000 T-cell genomes per sample. Pooled TRB libraries were sequenced on an Illumina MiSeq with a v3 150-cycle kit. The source study handled its data this way. Analysis of repertoires was carried out in R inside a reproducible Nextflow workflow spanning QC, data transformation and analysis. Custom analyses were implemented in LymphoSeq2, an R package for AIRR-Seq data exploration. After excluding several samples that yielded fewer than 5000 total TRB sequences, 188 HIV repertoires remained for analysis. Of the approximately 190 retained HIV repertoires, almost 60 were collected before and under 150 after ART initiation. Repertoires were downsampled to 5000 TRB nucleotide sequences, and summary statistics were averaged over 100 downsampling iterations. TRB sequences were retained for analysis only if CDR3 regions of at least seven amino acids were present. Two measures captured diversity: a Shannon entropy-derived clonality score and the Gini coefficient. Repertoire networks linked the top 5000 CDR3 amino acid sequences whenever two sequences differed by an edit distance of one. For TRB CDR3 amino acid sequences, GLIPH2 was used to predict antigen specificity groups and MHC restriction. Known CMV, EBV, HIV or tissue antigen associations were flagged by matching CDR3 amino acid sequences against VDJdb and McPAS-TCR. Pre-ART, post-ART and control groups were compared with Wilcoxon signed-rank tests and Holm-Bonferroni correction. TCRdb's version of the immuneACCESS table is confined to in-frame rearrangements and falls short of the full clone set. An unresolved V gene accounts for under half of the shortfall where checked; the remainder is of unknown origin. That table supplies the V and J calls and clone size; D and trimming were determined from the DNA. In this sample the table shows approximately 3,200 clones, around nine tenths of which occur a single time. About 4.7% of the sample is taken by the ten largest.

General conclusions and limits of the study: A significant increase in TRB diversity was found to be associated with ART initiation, although TRB diversity was observed to remain significantly below that of transplant donor controls even after long-term ART. Because cell numbers in pre-ART samples were limited, unsorted PBMC were profiled instead of sorted CD4+ and CD8+ T cells. Samples dated from the mid-2000s to the late 2010s, and the ART regimens used may be less effective than current ones. Compared with controls, HIV repertoires had narrower CDR3 length ranges, and the network structure pointed to an antigen-experienced repertoire that shifted only slightly toward naive after ART. Limited PBMC availability meant only the TCR beta chain was sequenced, without alpha chain pairing. At every time point, the repertoire was dominated by expanded TRB clones first identified before ART initiation, although this dominance fluctuated and, in many PLHIV, declined after ART. No data were available on ART adherence, viral resistance or therapy changes, limiting inferences about post-ART repertoire changes.

Trimming removed 5 bases from V and 9 bases from J; the gene matches leave 13 bases unexplained. CDR3 length: 14 amino acids, cysteine to phenylalanine. Left in the record is the CDR3 DNA by itself, 42 bases read in frame from the first base. CDR1 SGHTS and CDR2 YDEGEE are derived from the germline V gene. Participants were included only if at least one PBMC sample before ART initiation and at least two post-ART samples were available. Treatment was received in the United States of America by all participants with HIV. Before DNA extraction, cryopreserved samples of roughly 1-10 million PBMC were thawed and washed. At the time of the earliest PBMC sample for each participant with HIV, ages ranged from about 20 to 54 years. Each participant contributed PBMC samples from 1-4 timepoints before ART initiation and 2-8 timepoints after ART initiation, with a median of 7 samples. For every participant, serial HIV viral load, CD4+ T-cell count, ART history and demographic data were obtained. Genomic DNA was extracted from unsorted PBMC with a Qiagen kit on a QIAcube, with processing performed in batches of 12 samples.

The rearranged chain carries TRBV5-8 and TRBJ2-7, and 8 junctional nucleotides match TRBD1. The clonotype was recovered from a woman in her forties or fifties with HIV. Sequenced here: unsorted PBMCs, sampled 0.3 years after starting antiretroviral therapy. The CDR3 is CASSSPRTGLRQYF. The nucleotide sequence reads TGTGCCAGCAGTTCACCCCGGACAGGGTTGAGGCAGTACTTC.